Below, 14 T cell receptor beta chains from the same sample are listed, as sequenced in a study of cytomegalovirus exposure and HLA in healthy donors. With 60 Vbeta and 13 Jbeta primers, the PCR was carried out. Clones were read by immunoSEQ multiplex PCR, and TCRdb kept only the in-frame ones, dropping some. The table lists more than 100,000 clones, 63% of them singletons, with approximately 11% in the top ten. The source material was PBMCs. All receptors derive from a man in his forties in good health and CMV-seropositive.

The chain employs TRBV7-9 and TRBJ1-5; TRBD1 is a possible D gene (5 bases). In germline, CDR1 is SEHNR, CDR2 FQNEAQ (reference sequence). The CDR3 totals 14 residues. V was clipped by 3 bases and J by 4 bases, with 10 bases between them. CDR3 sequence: CASSFGGLNQPQHF. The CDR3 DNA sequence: TGTGCCAGCAGCTTTGGGGGACTAAATCAGCCCCAGCATTTT.

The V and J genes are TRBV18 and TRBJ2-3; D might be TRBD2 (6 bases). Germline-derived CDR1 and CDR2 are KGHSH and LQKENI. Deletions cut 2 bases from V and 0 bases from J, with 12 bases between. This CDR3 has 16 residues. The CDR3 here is CASSPVGGSSTDTQYF. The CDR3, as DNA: TGTGCCAGCTCACCAGTGGGGGGATCTAGCACAGATACGCAGTATTTT.

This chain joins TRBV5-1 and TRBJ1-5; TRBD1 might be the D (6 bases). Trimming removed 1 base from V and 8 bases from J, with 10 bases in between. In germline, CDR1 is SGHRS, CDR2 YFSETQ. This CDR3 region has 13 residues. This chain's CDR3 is CASSLTGREPQHF. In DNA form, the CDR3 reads TGCGCCAGCAGCTTGACAGGGCGGGAGCCCCAGCATTTT.

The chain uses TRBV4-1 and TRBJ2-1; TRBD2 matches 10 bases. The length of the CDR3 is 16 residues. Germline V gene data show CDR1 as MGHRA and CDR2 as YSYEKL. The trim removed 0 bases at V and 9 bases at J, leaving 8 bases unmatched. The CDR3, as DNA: TGCGCCAGCAGCCAAGATATAATAGCGGGGGGAAGTGAGCAGTTCTTC. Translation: CASSQDIIAGGSEQFF.

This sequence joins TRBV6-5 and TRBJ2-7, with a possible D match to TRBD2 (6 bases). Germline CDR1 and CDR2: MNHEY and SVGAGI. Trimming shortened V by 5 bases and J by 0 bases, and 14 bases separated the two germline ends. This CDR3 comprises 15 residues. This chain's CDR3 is CASSPDYPSSYEQYF. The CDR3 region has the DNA TGTGCCAGCAGTCCGGACTACCCGAGCTCCTACGAGCAGTACTTC.

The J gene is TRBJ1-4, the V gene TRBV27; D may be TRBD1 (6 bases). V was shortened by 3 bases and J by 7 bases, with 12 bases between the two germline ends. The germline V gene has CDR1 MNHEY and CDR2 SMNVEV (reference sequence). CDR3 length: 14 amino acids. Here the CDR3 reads CASSFQGTGEKLFF. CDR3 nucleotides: TGTGCCAGCAGTTTCCAGGGGACCGGTGAAAAACTGTTTTTT.

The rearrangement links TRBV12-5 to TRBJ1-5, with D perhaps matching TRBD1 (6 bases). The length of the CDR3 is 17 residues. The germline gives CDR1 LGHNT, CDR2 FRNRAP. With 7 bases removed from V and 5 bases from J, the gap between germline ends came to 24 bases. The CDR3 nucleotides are TGTGCTAGTGATAGGGCAGGGGACGCCCGGGGACATCAGCCCCAGCATTTT. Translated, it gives CASDRAGDARGHQPQHF.

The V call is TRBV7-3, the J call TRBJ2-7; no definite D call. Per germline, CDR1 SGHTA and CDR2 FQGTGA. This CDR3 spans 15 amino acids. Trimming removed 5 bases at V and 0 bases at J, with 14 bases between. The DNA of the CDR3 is TGTGCCAGCAGCCCCGCAAGCCTGAGCTCCTACGAGCAGTACTTC. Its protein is CASSPASLSSYEQYF.

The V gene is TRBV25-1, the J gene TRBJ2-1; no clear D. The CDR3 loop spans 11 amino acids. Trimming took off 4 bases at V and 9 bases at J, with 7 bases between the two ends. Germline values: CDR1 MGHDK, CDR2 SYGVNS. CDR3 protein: CASSVVGEQFF. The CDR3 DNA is TGTGCCAGCAGTGTAGTTGGTGAGCAGTTCTTC. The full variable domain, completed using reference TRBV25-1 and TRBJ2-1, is EADIYQTPRYLVIGTGKKITLECSQTMGHDKMYWYQQDPGMELHLIHYSYGVNSTEKGDLSSESTVSRIRTEHFPLTLESARPSHTSQYLCASSVVGEQFFGPGTRLTVL.

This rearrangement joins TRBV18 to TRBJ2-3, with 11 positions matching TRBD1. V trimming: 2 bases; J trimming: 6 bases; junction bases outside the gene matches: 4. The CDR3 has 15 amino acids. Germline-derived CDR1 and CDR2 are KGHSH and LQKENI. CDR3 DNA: TGTGCCAGCTCACCAGGGACAGGGGGATGGGATACGCAGTATTTT. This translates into CASSPGTGGWDTQYF.

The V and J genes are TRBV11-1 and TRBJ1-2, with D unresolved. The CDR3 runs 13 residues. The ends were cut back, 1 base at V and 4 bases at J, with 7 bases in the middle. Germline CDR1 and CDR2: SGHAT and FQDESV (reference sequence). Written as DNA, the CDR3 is TGTGCCAGCAGCTTAGATGGCAGCTATGGCTACACCTTC. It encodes CASSLDGSYGYTF.

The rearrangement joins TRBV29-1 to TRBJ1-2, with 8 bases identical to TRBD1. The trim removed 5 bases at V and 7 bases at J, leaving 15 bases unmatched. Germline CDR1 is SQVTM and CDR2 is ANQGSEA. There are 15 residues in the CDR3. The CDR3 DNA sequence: TGCAGCGTTTTTGGAGGGACAGGAGATTCGGGTGGCTACACCTTC. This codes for CSVFGGTGDSGGYTF. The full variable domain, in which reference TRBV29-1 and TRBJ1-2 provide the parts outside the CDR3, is SAVISQKPSRDICQRGTSLTIQCQVDSQVTMMFWYRQQPGQSLTLIATANQGSEATYESGFVIDKFPISRPNLTFSTLTVSNMSPEDSSIYLCSVFGGTGDSGGYTFGSGTRLTVV.

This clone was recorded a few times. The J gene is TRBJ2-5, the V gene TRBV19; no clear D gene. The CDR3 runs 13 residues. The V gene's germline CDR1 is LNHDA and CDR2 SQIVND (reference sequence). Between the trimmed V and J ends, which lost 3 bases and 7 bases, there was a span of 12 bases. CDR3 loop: CASSIEPSGTQYF. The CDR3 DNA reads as TGTGCCAGTAGTATTGAACCTAGTGGGACCCAGTACTTC.

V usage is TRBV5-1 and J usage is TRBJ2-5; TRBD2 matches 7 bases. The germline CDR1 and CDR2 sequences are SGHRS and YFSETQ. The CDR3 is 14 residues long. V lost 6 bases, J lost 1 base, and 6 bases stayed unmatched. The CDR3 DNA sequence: TGCGCCAGCACCAGCGGGAAGGTCCAAGAGACCCAGTACTTC. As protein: CASTSGKVQETQYF. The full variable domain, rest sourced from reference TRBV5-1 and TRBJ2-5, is KAGVTQTPRYLIKTRGQQVTLSCSPISGHRSVSWYQQTPGQGLQFLFEYFSETQRNKGNFPGRFSGRQFSNSRSEMNVSTLELGDSALYLCASTSGKVQETQYFGPGTRLLVL.